These 18 T cell receptor beta chains were sequenced from one sample in a study of blood T cells in healthy people across ages. With a J-beta primer mix and a sample-barcoded 5' primer, a second PCR ran roughly 7 to 11 cycles. MiXCR, run by TCRdb on the 5' RACE reads, gives a single entry per CDR3 protein. The profile shows hundreds of thousands of distinct CDR3 sequences, about 61% of them singletons. The sample consisted of blood. The receptors were sampled from a man between 35 and 55 years old in good health.

V is TRBV24-1 and J is TRBJ2-1; TRBD1 matches at 12 bases. This CDR3 contains 16 residues. Germline CDR1 and CDR2: KGHDR and SFDVKD. The V gene end was trimmed by 3 bases and the J gene end by 6 bases; junction bases not matched to a gene: 5. The CDR3, as DNA: TGTGCCACCAGTGATCGGGGACAGGGGGCCCTCAATGAGCAGTTCTTC. This codes for CATSDRGQGALNEQFF.

This clonotype was counted at least ten times. The V and J genes are TRBV7-3 and TRBJ2-3; D is possibly TRBD1 (6 bases). Germline CDR1 reads SGHTA; CDR2 reads FQGTGA. V shed 2 bases and J shed 6 bases, with 18 bases lying between them. The CDR3 consists of 16 residues. The CDR3 DNA reads as TGTGCCAGCAGCTTAGACCCTGGACAGCCTTTGGATACGCAGTATTTT. Translation: CASSLDPGQPLDTQYF.

This clonotype turned up a few times. The J gene is TRBJ2-1, the V gene TRBV9; 8 bases are a match to TRBD2. Germline V gene sequence: CDR1 SGDLS, CDR2 YYNGEE. With V trimmed by 0 bases and J by 0 bases, 8 bases remained unmatched. CDR3 size: 18 residues. The CDR3 reads CASSVVGSGMSSYNEQFF. CDR3 sequence (DNA): TGTGCCAGCAGCGTAGTAGGTAGCGGGATGAGCTCCTACAATGAGCAGTTCTTC.

The chain employs TRBV29-1 and TRBJ2-1; D possibly uses TRBD1 or TRBD2 (5 bases each). V lost 8 bases to trimming and J lost 0 bases, with 20 bases between them. The CDR3 sequence is 16 residues long. CDR1 is SQVTM, CDR2 ANQGSEA, per germline. The CDR3 loop is CSLNRRTPSSYNEQFF. For the CDR3, the DNA is TGCAGCTTGAATAGGAGGACACCGAGCTCCTACAATGAGCAGTTCTTC.

This clonotype has a handful of counts. The rearrangement links TRBV6-6 to TRBJ1-2; the D gene is possibly TRBD1 (6 bases). Germline lookup yields CDR1 MNHNY and CDR2 SVGAGI (reference sequence). This CDR3 spans 14 amino acids. Trimming removed 7 bases at V and 9 bases at J, with 21 bases between. The CDR3 DNA reads as TGTGCCAGCATCAACGGACGGGACAATTTTAGCTACACCTTC. Its translation is CASINGRDNFSYTF.

The chain has TRBV6-2 or TRBV6-3 and TRBJ2-3, with D hard to call. The CDR3 runs 12 residues. Germline CDR1 reads MNHEY; CDR2 reads SVGEGT. Trimming removed 3 bases at V and 6 bases at J, with 7 bases between. The CDR3 DNA reads as TGTGCCAGCAGTTATCTGGGGGATACGCAGTATTTT. Its translation: CASSYLGDTQYF.

V gene TRBV28 combines with J gene TRBJ2-7; 12 bases are a match to TRBD1. V gave up 9 bases and J gave up 5 bases; unmatched junction bases: 8. This CDR3 comprises 14 residues. Germline loops: CDR1 MDHEN, CDR2 SYDVKM. The CDR3 reads CASVRDRGLNEQYF. In DNA form, the CDR3 reads TGTGCCAGTGTTCGGGACAGGGGGCTCAACGAGCAGTACTTC.

The CDR3 region has the DNA TGCGCCAGCAGTGGAGTACAGGGAAGGATAACGAACACTGAAGCTTTCTTT. Translation: CASSGVQGRITNTEAFF. The V gene is TRBV10-2, the J gene TRBJ1-1; a possible D gene is TRBD1 (6 bases). Between the trimmed V and J ends, which lost 4 bases and 1 base, there was a span of 19 bases. CDR1 and CDR2 (germline): WSHSY, SAAADI. This CDR3 comprises 17 residues.

The J gene is TRBJ1-2, the V gene TRBV2; a possible D gene is TRBD1 (6 bases). Looked up from germline, CDR1 is SNHLY and CDR2 is FYNNEI. This CDR3 region has 14 residues. Trimming took off 6 bases at V and 4 bases at J, with 15 bases between the two ends. In DNA, the CDR3 is TGTGCCAGCAGCGCAGGGGTCGTGGGCTATGGCTACACCTTC. Amino acid sequence: CASSAGVVGYGYTF.

In its sample, this clonotype was seen once. The J gene is TRBJ1-2, the V gene TRBV4-3; D is possibly TRBD1 (6 bases). V gave up 1 base and J gave up 2 bases, with 14 bases separating them. CDR1 and CDR2 (germline): LGHNA, YSLEER. This CDR3 has 16 residues. The CDR3 DNA reads TGCGCCAGCAGCCAAGGCCTTGGACAGAGAAACTATGGCTACACCTTC. Translated, it gives CASSQGLGQRNYGYTF.

This chain joins TRBV12-3 or TRBV12-4 and TRBJ2-2; TRBD2 might be the D (6 bases). The CDR3 spans 15 residues. V shed 6 bases and J shed 1 base, with 12 bases lying between them. DNA for the CDR3: TGTGCCAGCAGATCCGGGACTCAGAACACCGGGGAGCTGTTTTTT. The encoded protein is CASRSGTQNTGELFF.

This clonotype came up a few times. The chain joins TRBV6-5 to TRBJ2-7; 8 bases agree with TRBD2. V lost 10 bases and J lost 2; bases outside the gene matches: 10. This CDR3 contains 14 residues. Germline values: CDR1 MNHEY, CDR2 SVGAGI. Written as DNA, the CDR3 is TGTGCCACGAAAGTACGGGAGGGCGCCTACGAGCAGTACTTC. It translates to CATKVREGAYEQYF.

The V gene is TRBV11-2, the J gene TRBJ2-4; D may match TRBD1 or TRBD2 (6 bases each). This CDR3 has 16 amino acids. Trimming stripped 5 bases from V and 2 bases from J, with 16 bases between. Germline lookup yields CDR1 SGHAT and CDR2 FQNNGV. The CDR3, as DNA: TGTGCCAGCAGCCAGGGGCCGGGCGGGACCAAAAACATTCAGTACTTC. Translating it yields CASSQGPGGTKNIQYF.

CDR3 nucleotides: TGTGCCAGCAGCCAAGAAGGGAGCTTAGCCTACGAGCAGTACTTC. Translated, it gives CASSQEGSLAYEQYF. V is TRBV4-2 and J is TRBJ2-7, with D maybe TRBD2 (5 bases). This CDR3 contains 15 residues. Germline V lookup: CDR1 LGHNA, CDR2 YNFKEQ. Trimming took 0 bases from V and 2 from J, leaving 11 bases between them.

This clonotype was recorded a few times. The chain combines TRBV6-5 with TRBJ2-7; a possible D gene is TRBD1 (5 bases). Trimming pared 2 bases from V and 0 bases from J, leaving 11 bases between. Germline lookup yields CDR1 MNHEY and CDR2 SVGAGI. The CDR3 runs 15 residues. This CDR3 is CASSYITDSSYEQYF. The CDR3 nucleotides read TGTGCCAGCAGTTACATTACTGACAGCTCCTACGAGCAGTACTTC.

The rearrangement uses TRBV7-9 and TRBJ2-6; D is undetermined. The CDR3 length is 15 residues. The V and J ends lost 4 bases and 4 bases respectively, with 11 bases between them. Germline V CDR1 and CDR2: SEHNR, FQNEAQ (reference sequence). The chain's CDR3 is CASSYRKEGANVLTF. CDR3 DNA sequence: TGTGCCAGCAGCTATAGAAAGGAGGGGGCCAACGTCCTGACTTTC.

For the CDR3, the DNA is TGTGCCAGCAGCTTTCACGGTTACAATGAGCAGTTCTTC. Amino acids: CASSFHGYNEQFF. This chain joins TRBV7-2 and TRBJ2-1; D is unresolved. Germline values: CDR1 SGHTA, CDR2 FQGNSA. The CDR3 is 13 amino acids. The germline V and J ends were trimmed by 3 bases and 4 bases, with 7 bases remaining between them.

The V and J genes are TRBV28 and TRBJ1-2; D unresolved. This CDR3 is 13 amino acids long. Germline V gives CDR1 MDHEN, CDR2 SYDVKM. The V end lost 6 bases, the J end lost 4 bases, and 12 bases lay between the germline ends. CDR3 sequence (DNA): TGTGCCAGCAGCCGACCACTCGTCTATGGCTACACCTTC. Translated: CASSRPLVYGYTF.